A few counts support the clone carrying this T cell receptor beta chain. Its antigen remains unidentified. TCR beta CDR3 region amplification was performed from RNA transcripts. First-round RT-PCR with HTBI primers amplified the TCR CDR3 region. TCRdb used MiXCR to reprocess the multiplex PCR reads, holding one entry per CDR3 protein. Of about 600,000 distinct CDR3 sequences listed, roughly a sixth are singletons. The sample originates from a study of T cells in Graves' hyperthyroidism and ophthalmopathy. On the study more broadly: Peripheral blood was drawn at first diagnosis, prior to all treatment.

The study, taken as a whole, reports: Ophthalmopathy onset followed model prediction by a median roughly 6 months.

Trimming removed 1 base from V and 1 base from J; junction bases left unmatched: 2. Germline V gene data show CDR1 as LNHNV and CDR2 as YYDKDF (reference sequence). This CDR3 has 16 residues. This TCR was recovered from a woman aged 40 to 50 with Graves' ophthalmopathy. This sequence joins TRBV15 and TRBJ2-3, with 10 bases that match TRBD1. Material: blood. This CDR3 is CATSRAGTGGTDTQYF. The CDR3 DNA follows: TGTGCCACCAGCAGAGCAGGGACAGGGGGCACAGATACGCAGTATTTT.